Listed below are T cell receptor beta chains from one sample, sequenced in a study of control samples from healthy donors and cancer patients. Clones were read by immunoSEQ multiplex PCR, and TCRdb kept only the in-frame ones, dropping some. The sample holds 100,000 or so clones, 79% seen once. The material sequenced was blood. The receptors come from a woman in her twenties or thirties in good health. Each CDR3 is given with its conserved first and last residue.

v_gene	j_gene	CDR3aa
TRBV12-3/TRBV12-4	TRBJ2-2	CASSSGRIGELFF
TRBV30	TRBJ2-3	CAWRVTGSFTDTQYF
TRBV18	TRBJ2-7	CASSPNSYEQYF
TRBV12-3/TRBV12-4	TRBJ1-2	CASSTQGLPGYTF
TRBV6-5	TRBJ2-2	CASSSGGRTGELFF
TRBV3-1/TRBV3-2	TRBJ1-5	CASSRGSNQPQHF
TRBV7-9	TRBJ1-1	CASSLAVGTEAFF
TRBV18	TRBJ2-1	CASSLAGGDNEQFF
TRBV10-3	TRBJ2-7	CAISESKAGSGEQYF
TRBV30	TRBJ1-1	CAWRRAQGSYEAFF
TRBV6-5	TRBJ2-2	CASSGGGTGELFF
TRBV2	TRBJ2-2	CASSDGRGLSNTGELFF
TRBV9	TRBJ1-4	CASSVSQNEKLFF
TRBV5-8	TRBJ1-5	CASSIRTGDNQPQHF
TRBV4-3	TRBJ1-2	CASSRDRDYGYTF
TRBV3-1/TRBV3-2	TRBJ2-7	CASSHSHEQYF
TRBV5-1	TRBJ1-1	CASSLVQGSAEAFF
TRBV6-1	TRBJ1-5	CASTEGRTGNQPQHF
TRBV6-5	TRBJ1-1	CASSYSRLGGSTEAFF
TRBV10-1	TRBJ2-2	CASSEGDAGELFF
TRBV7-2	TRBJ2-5	CASSASLTGRQETQYF
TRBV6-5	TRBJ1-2	CASRLDSGSSGYTF
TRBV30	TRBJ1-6	CAWTGGKDSPLHF
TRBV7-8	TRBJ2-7	CASSFGQNYEQYF
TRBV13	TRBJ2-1	CASSSDRGSFAKQFF
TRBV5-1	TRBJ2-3	CASSLEAETDTQYF
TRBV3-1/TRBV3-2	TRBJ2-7	CASSQGWGQVEQYF